These T cell receptor beta chains were read from a single sample in a study of blood T cell repertoires in COVID-19. Profiled with immunoSEQ multiplex PCR; TCRdb holds only in-frame clones, not every one. The data contain some 25,000 clones, around 83% of them singletons. The sample taken for sequencing was peripheral blood. These receptors came from a human donor in a cohort sampled during active COVID-19. Each CDR3 is given with its conserved first and last residue. Fields, in order: J gene, V gene, clone size, D gene, CDR3 DNA, CDR3 protein. The D gene is left open where the match is weak. Size tells how often a clone was seen (once, few, many) or the class of an expanded clone, and some rows leave it out.

J gene: TRBJ1-2
V gene: TRBV7-9
clone size: .
D gene: TRBD1
CDR3 DNA: TGTGCTTTCTCGACAGGGGATTCTGGCTACACCTTC
CDR3 protein: CAFSTGDSGYTF

J gene: TRBJ2-4
V gene: TRBV5-6
clone size: once
D gene: TRBD2
CDR3 DNA: TGTGCCAGCAGCCCCCGAAGGGTAGCGGGAGAATTTGGAAACATTCAGTACTTC
CDR3 protein: CASSPRRVAGEFGNIQYF

J gene: TRBJ2-1
V gene: TRBV7-2
clone size: once
D gene: TRBD2
CDR3 DNA: TGTGCCAGCAGCCGGACCGGGACTAACTACAATGAGCAGTTCTTC
CDR3 protein: CASSRTGTNYNEQFF

J gene: TRBJ2-7
V gene: TRBV19
clone size: .
D gene: TRBD1
CDR3 DNA: TGTGCCAGTAGTCTAGGGGGCAGGGGCTACGAGCAGTACTTC
CDR3 protein: CASSLGGRGYEQYF

J gene: TRBJ1-5
V gene: TRBV2
clone size: .
D gene: .
CDR3 DNA: TGTGCCAGCAGTGAACGTTCGGTGAATCAGCCCCAGCATTTT
CDR3 protein: CASSERSVNQPQHF

J gene: TRBJ2-7
V gene: TRBV6-1
clone size: few
D gene: TRBD1
CDR3 DNA: TGTGCCAGCAGTGATAGGGACAGCTCCTACGAGCAGTACTTC
CDR3 protein: CASSDRDSSYEQYF

J gene: TRBJ2-7
V gene: TRBV7-6
clone size: medium-sized
D gene: TRBD1
CDR3 DNA: TGTGCCAGCAGCTCGGGACAGGGGATGTCCGACGAGCAGTACTTC
CDR3 protein: CASSSGQGMSDEQYF

J gene: TRBJ2-7
V gene: TRBV7-2
clone size: .
D gene: TRBD1
CDR3 DNA: TGTGCCAGCAGCCCAGGGGGAAGGCAAACCTACGAGCAGTACTTC
CDR3 protein: CASSPGGRQTYEQYF

J gene: TRBJ2-7
V gene: TRBV5-1
clone size: .
D gene: TRBD1
CDR3 DNA: TGCGCCAGCAGCCGACTGGACAGGGGGTCGATCGAGCAGTACTTC
CDR3 protein: CASSRLDRGSIEQYF

J gene: TRBJ1-3
V gene: TRBV29-1
clone size: .
D gene: TRBD1
CDR3 DNA: TGCAGCGTAGATACGGCGACAGGGGCCTCTGGAAACACCATATATTTT
CDR3 protein: CSVDTATGASGNTIYF

J gene: TRBJ2-7
V gene: TRBV7-3
clone size: .
D gene: TRBD1
CDR3 DNA: TGTGCCAGCAGCTTGATCCGGGACAGAGCCTACGAGCAGTACTTC
CDR3 protein: CASSLIRDRAYEQYF

J gene: TRBJ1-2
V gene: TRBV2
clone size: few
D gene: .
CDR3 DNA: TGTGCCAGCGGGCAGGGCTACACCTTC
CDR3 protein: CASGQGYTF

J gene: TRBJ2-7
V gene: TRBV19
clone size: .
D gene: TRBD1
CDR3 DNA: TGTGCCAGTAGTATGCAATCCGGGACAGGGACCTACGAGCAGTACTTC
CDR3 protein: CASSMQSGTGTYEQYF

J gene: TRBJ1-2
V gene: TRBV5-1
clone size: few
D gene: .
CDR3 DNA: TGCGCCAGCAGCCCCGGCAGGGGATCCTCCTATGGCTACACCTTC
CDR3 protein: CASSPGRGSSYGYTF

J gene: TRBJ1-6
V gene: TRBV21-1
clone size: .
D gene: .
CDR3 DNA: TGTGCCAGCAGCAAAGGGGGACAGAATTCACCCCTCCACTTT
CDR3 protein: CASSKGGQNSPLHF

J gene: TRBJ2-1
V gene: TRBV11-2
clone size: .
D gene: .
CDR3 DNA: TGTGCCAGCCGGGGCTACAATGAGCAGTTCTTC
CDR3 protein: CASRGYNEQFF

J gene: TRBJ1-2
V gene: TRBV2
clone size: .
D gene: .
CDR3 DNA: TGTGCCAGCACCGAGCCGGGTTATGATGGCTACACCTTC
CDR3 protein: CASTEPGYDGYTF

J gene: TRBJ1-2
V gene: TRBV24-1
clone size: .
D gene: .
CDR3 DNA: TGTGCCACCAGTGACGGGTCCGGGAGTTCTAACTATGGCTACACCTTC
CDR3 protein: CATSDGSGSSNYGYTF

J gene: TRBJ1-6
V gene: TRBV6-2/TRBV6-3
clone size: few
D gene: .
CDR3 DNA: TGTGCCAGCAGTTACTCCGGGACTGACAATTCACCCCTCCACTTT
CDR3 protein: CASSYSGTDNSPLHF

J gene: TRBJ1-2
V gene: TRBV7-2
clone size: .
D gene: .
CDR3 DNA: TGTGCCAGCAGCTTAGTAGGGGGGGGAGGAGGAGATGGCTACACCTTC
CDR3 protein: CASSLVGGGGGDGYTF

J gene: TRBJ1-4
V gene: TRBV2
clone size: .
D gene: .
CDR3 DNA: TGTGCCAGCAGTGTATCCCTAAAACTGTTTTTT
CDR3 protein: CASSVSLKLFF

J gene: TRBJ1-1
V gene: TRBV28
clone size: few
D gene: .
CDR3 DNA: TGTGCCAGCAGTTTCCGGCGGCCCACTGAAGCTTTCTTT
CDR3 protein: CASSFRRPTEAFF

J gene: TRBJ2-1
V gene: TRBV3-1/TRBV3-2
clone size: .
D gene: TRBD2
CDR3 DNA: TGTGCCAGCAGTCTCAGCGGGGGGCCGCACAATGAGCAGTTCTTC
CDR3 protein: CASSLSGGPHNEQFF

J gene: TRBJ2-5
V gene: TRBV13
clone size: .
D gene: TRBD2
CDR3 DNA: TGTGCCAGCAGCTTTAGCGGGGGGGCCGGAGAAGAGACCCAGTACTTC
CDR3 protein: CASSFSGGAGEETQYF

J gene: TRBJ2-2
V gene: TRBV24-1
clone size: once
D gene: TRBD2
CDR3 DNA: TGTGCCGCCTCTCGGGGAGGGGACACCGGGGAGCTGTTTTTT
CDR3 protein: CAASRGGDTGELFF

J gene: TRBJ2-7
V gene: TRBV6-5
clone size: few
D gene: TRBD2
CDR3 DNA: TGTGCCAGCAGCCCCCCCCCGGGAGGGGTCTACGAGCAGTACTTC
CDR3 protein: CASSPPPGGVYEQYF

J gene: TRBJ1-2
V gene: TRBV28
clone size: .
D gene: .
CDR3 DNA: TGTGCCAGCAGTGTCCCCCCCAGGTTAGGCTACACCTTC
CDR3 protein: CASSVPPRLGYTF

J gene: TRBJ2-7
V gene: TRBV18
clone size: .
D gene: .
CDR3 DNA: TGTGCCAGCTCACCAGGACACGTTTTCGGGTCCTACGAGCAGTACTTC
CDR3 protein: CASSPGHVFGSYEQYF

J gene: TRBJ1-2
V gene: TRBV2
clone size: once
D gene: TRBD1
CDR3 DNA: TGTGCCAGCAGTGATCTTTCCGGACAGGGATCTAACTATGGCTACACCTTC
CDR3 protein: CASSDLSGQGSNYGYTF

J gene: TRBJ2-7
V gene: TRBV6-2/TRBV6-3
clone size: .
D gene: TRBD2
CDR3 DNA: TGTGCCAGCAGTTACGGGACTAGCTCCTACGAGCAGTACTTC
CDR3 protein: CASSYGTSSYEQYF

J gene: TRBJ2-1
V gene: TRBV9
clone size: .
D gene: .
CDR3 DNA: TGTGCCAGCAGCGTAGCGGGGAAGGATGGTGAGCAGTTCTTC
CDR3 protein: CASSVAGKDGEQFF

J gene: TRBJ2-7
V gene: TRBV11-3
clone size: .
D gene: TRBD1
CDR3 DNA: TGTGCCAGCAGCTCGCCGGGGGACAGGAGCTACGAGCAGTACTTC
CDR3 protein: CASSSPGDRSYEQYF

J gene: TRBJ2-1
V gene: TRBV20-1
clone size: .
D gene: TRBD1
CDR3 DNA: TGCAGTGCTAGTTCCTCCGGGACAGGGTCGTACAATGAGCAGTTCTTC
CDR3 protein: CSASSSGTGSYNEQFF

J gene: TRBJ1-2
V gene: TRBV2
clone size: .
D gene: .
CDR3 DNA: TGTGCCAGCAGTGAAAGGGGCAGGGCACGGGGCTACACCTTC
CDR3 protein: CASSERGRARGYTF

J gene: TRBJ2-6
V gene: TRBV18
clone size: .
D gene: TRBD1
CDR3 DNA: TGTGCCAGCTCACCCGTGGACAGGGCCGTCCTCTCTGGGGCCAACGTCCTGACTTTC
CDR3 protein: CASSPVDRAVLSGANVLTF

J gene: TRBJ2-3
V gene: TRBV7-3
clone size: .
D gene: TRBD1
CDR3 DNA: TGTGCCAGCAGCCTAAGGGGGCTGGCAGATACGCAGTATTTT
CDR3 protein: CASSLRGLADTQYF

J gene: TRBJ2-1
V gene: TRBV7-9
clone size: .
D gene: TRBD2
CDR3 DNA: TGTGCCAGCAGCTTAGGAGCGGGGATTAGCTCCTACAATGAGCAGTTCTTC
CDR3 protein: CASSLGAGISSYNEQFF

J gene: TRBJ2-3
V gene: TRBV4-1
clone size: .
D gene: .
CDR3 DNA: TGCGCCAGCAGCCAAGGGTCGCGTCGGGGAGAGTATTTT
CDR3 protein: CASSQGSRRGEYF

J gene: TRBJ2-7
V gene: TRBV5-1
clone size: .
D gene: .
CDR3 DNA: TGCGCCAGCAGTAAAGTGGGGGGGACAGGCTCCTACGAGCAGTACTTC
CDR3 protein: CASSKVGGTGSYEQYF

J gene: TRBJ2-3
V gene: TRBV5-1
clone size: once
D gene: TRBD1
CDR3 DNA: TGCGCCAGCAGCCCCGGGACAGGGAGCACAGATACGCAGTATTTT
CDR3 protein: CASSPGTGSTDTQYF

J gene: TRBJ2-1
V gene: TRBV21-1
clone size: .
D gene: .
CDR3 DNA: TGTGCCAGCAGCAAAGTAAATAAGGGGCGGACCTACAATGAGCAGTTCTTC
CDR3 protein: CASSKVNKGRTYNEQFF

J gene: TRBJ1-3
V gene: TRBV9
clone size: .
D gene: .
CDR3 DNA: TGTGCCAGCAGCGTAGAAGCCTCTGGAAACACCATATATTTT
CDR3 protein: CASSVEASGNTIYF

J gene: TRBJ2-7
V gene: TRBV9
clone size: .
D gene: TRBD2
CDR3 DNA: TGTGCCAGCAGCGCTAGCGGGGGGTTGAGCTCCTACGAGCAGTACTTC
CDR3 protein: CASSASGGLSSYEQYF

J gene: TRBJ2-1
V gene: TRBV7-3
clone size: .
D gene: TRBD2
CDR3 DNA: TGTGCCAGCAGCTTAACGTACCTAGCGGGAGGCAATGAGCAGTTCTTC
CDR3 protein: CASSLTYLAGGNEQFF

J gene: TRBJ1-3
V gene: TRBV18
clone size: .
D gene: TRBD1
CDR3 DNA: TGTGCCAGCTCACCCCGGGACAGGCTCGCCCGCCACGGGAACACCATATATTTT
CDR3 protein: CASSPRDRLARHGNTIYF

J gene: TRBJ2-7
V gene: TRBV5-4
clone size: .
D gene: TRBD2
CDR3 DNA: TGTGCCAGCAGCTCAATAGCGGGAGGAGGCTACGAGCAGTACTTC
CDR3 protein: CASSSIAGGGYEQYF

J gene: TRBJ1-5
V gene: TRBV25-1
clone size: .
D gene: TRBD1
CDR3 DNA: TGTGCCAGCAGTGGAGGACAGGGCGACAATCAGCCCCAGCATTTT
CDR3 protein: CASSGGQGDNQPQHF

J gene: TRBJ2-1
V gene: TRBV7-9
clone size: .
D gene: TRBD2
CDR3 DNA: TGTGCCAGCAGCTTGTATCGGGAGGGAAAGCACAATGAGCAGTTCTTC
CDR3 protein: CASSLYREGKHNEQFF

J gene: TRBJ2-1
V gene: TRBV13
clone size: .
D gene: TRBD1
CDR3 DNA: TGTGCCAGCAGCTTAGGATCGGACAGGTACAATGAGCAGTTCTTC
CDR3 protein: CASSLGSDRYNEQFF

J gene: TRBJ1-1
V gene: TRBV10-3
clone size: .
D gene: .
CDR3 DNA: TGTGCCATCAGTGAGAAGGAGACCTACACTGAAGCTTTCTTT
CDR3 protein: CAISEKETYTEAFF

J gene: TRBJ1-2
V gene: TRBV7-9
clone size: few
D gene: TRBD1
CDR3 DNA: TGTGCCAGCAGCCTGACAGGGGCCGGCTACACCTTC
CDR3 protein: CASSLTGAGYTF